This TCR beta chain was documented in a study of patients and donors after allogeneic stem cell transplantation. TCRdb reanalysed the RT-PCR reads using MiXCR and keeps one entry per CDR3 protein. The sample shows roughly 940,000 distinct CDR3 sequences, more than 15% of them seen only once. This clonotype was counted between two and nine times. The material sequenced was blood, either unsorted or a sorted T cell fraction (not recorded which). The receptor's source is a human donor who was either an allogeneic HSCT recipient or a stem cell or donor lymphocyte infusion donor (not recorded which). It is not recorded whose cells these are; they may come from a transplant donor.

CDR3 bases: TGTGCCAGCAGCCTTCGGGACACACCGAACACTGAAGCTTTCTTT. Residues: CASSLRDTPNTEAFF. The genes are TRBV3-1 and TRBJ1-1; a weak D match, TRBD1 (6 bases). Trimming shortened V by 4 bases and J by 1 base, and 13 bases separated the two germline ends. CDR3 length equals 15 residues. Per germline, CDR1 LGHDT and CDR2 YNNKEL (reference sequence).